The present TCR beta chain was sequenced within a study of blood T cell repertoires in COVID-19. With 7 bases removed from V and 3 bases from J, the gap between germline ends came to 6 bases. From germline, CDR1 is MGHDK and CDR2 SYGVNS. CDR3 length equals 12 residues. Data came from immunoSEQ multiplex PCR; TCRdb stores just in-frame clones and leaves some out. The sample holds some 110,000 clones, 81% seen once. The genes are TRBV25-1 and TRBJ1-4; D is unclear. The sequencing sample was made of peripheral blood. The source of this sequence is an elderly man with acute or convalescent COVID-19. The CDR3 nucleotides are TGTGCCAGCATCGGGTCTAATGAAAAACTGTTTTTT. Encoded protein: CASIGSNEKLFF. Using reference TRBV25-1 and TRBJ1-4 for the parts outside the CDR3, the full variable domain is EADIYQTPRYLVIGTGKKITLECSQTMGHDKMYWYQQDPGMELHLIHYSYGVNSTEKGDLSSESTVSRIRTEHFPLTLESARPSHTSQYLCASIGSNEKLFFGSGTQLSVL.